Detailed here is one T cell receptor beta chain. Its target is unknown. TCRdb's copy holds only in-frame clones and misses some; the assay was immunoSEQ multiplex PCR. The sample holds some 110,000 clones, approximately 90% seen once. Germline-derived CDR1 and CDR2 are SGHTA and FQGTGA. Trimming took 8 bases from V and 3 from J, leaving 10 bases between them. The CDR3 has 13 amino acids. Thawed PBMCs were FACS-sorted into unstimulated CD4+CD25+CD127- regulatory T cells, CD4+CD25- non-regulatory cells, CD4 and CD8 cells. The source of the sample is a study of Tregs in tolerant kidney transplant recipients. Findings and caveats of the study: Tregs expanded with activated donor B cells seemed most donor-specific.

The receptor was isolated from a human donor in good health. The chain links TRBV7-3 to TRBJ2-2; weak D call: TRBD1 (5 bases). Material: CD4+ T cells from blood. In DNA, the CDR3 is TGTGCCAGCCATGCCAGGGACACCGGGGAGCTGTTTTTT. Translation gives CASHARDTGELFF.